Presented here are 27 T cell receptor beta chains from one specimen sequenced in a study of cytomegalovirus exposure and HLA in healthy donors. The primer mix had 60 Vbeta and 13 Jbeta primers. Sequencing was performed with immunoSEQ multiplex PCR; in TCRdb, only in-frame clones are kept and a portion is missing. The repertoire has 100,000 to 150,000 clones, around 70% of them found once; the top ten carry 4%. Source material: PBMCs. The receptors here all came from a man aged 35 to 55 in good health and CMV-seropositive.

This clone has more than one count but fewer than ten. V and J are TRBV10-3 and TRBJ1-1; D is ambiguous. Between the trimmed V and J ends, which lost 5 bases and 1 base, there was a span of 8 bases. The CDR3 extends over 13 amino acids. In germline, CDR1 is ENHRY, CDR2 SYGVKD. CDR3 loop: CAISSEPNTEAFF. The CDR3, as DNA: TGTGCCATCAGTTCTGAGCCGAACACTGAAGCTTTCTTT.

The gene calls are TRBV10-3 and TRBJ2-5, with 8 bases matching TRBD1. The CDR3 spans 14 residues. J gave up 4 bases and V 6 bases, and 7 bases lay outside the gene matches. Germline V gives CDR1 ENHRY, CDR2 SYGVKD. CDR3 in amino acids: CAIRGDRGGETQYF. As DNA, the CDR3 is TGTGCCATCAGGGGCGACAGGGGAGGAGAGACCCAGTACTTC.

The genes are TRBV6-5 and TRBJ1-5; TRBD1 matches 7 bases. Germline loops: CDR1 MNHEY, CDR2 SVGAGI. The CDR3 contains 16 residues. Trimming removed 0 bases from V and 5 bases from J; junction bases left unmatched: 7. CDR3 bases: TGTGCCAGCAGTTACTCCAGACAGGGTCCTGATCAGCCCCAGCATTTT. Translation gives CASSYSRQGPDQPQHF.

The gene calls are TRBV7-2 and TRBJ2-1, with TRBD2 matching 8 bases. This CDR3 contains 15 residues. Germline CDR1 is SGHTA and CDR2 is FQGNSA. With 2 bases clipped from V and 5 bases from J, the junction kept 5 bases outside the gene matches. The CDR3 loop is CASSLNGRANNEQFF. CDR3 coding DNA: TGTGCCAGCAGCTTAAACGGGAGGGCCAACAATGAGCAGTTCTTC.

The CDR3 DNA is TGTGCCACCTCGACAGGTTCTAATGAAAAACTGTTTTTT. Protein: CATSTGSNEKLFF. V is TRBV19 and J is TRBJ1-4, with D perhaps matching TRBD1 (6 bases). Deletions cut 10 bases from V and 3 bases from J, with 12 bases between. CDR1 and CDR2 from the germline V gene are LNHDA and SQIVND (reference sequence). The CDR3 sequence is 13 residues long.

This clone was seen only a few times. The genes are TRBV11-2 and TRBJ2-7; no reliable D call. Trimming left V 4 bases short and J 6 bases short, with 7 bases between. The CDR3 runs to 11 residues. CDR1 and CDR2 from the germline V gene are SGHAT and FQNNGV. CDR3 sequence (DNA): TGTGCCAGCAGCTCCACGAGCGAGCAGTACTTC. This codes for CASSSTSEQYF.

This clone was seen only a few times. The rearrangement uses TRBV5-1 and TRBJ2-3; TRBD2 agrees at 14 bases. The CDR3 runs to 20 residues. V was pared by 2 bases and J by 0 bases, with 11 bases of the junction left unmatched. Germline CDR1 SGHRS, CDR2 YFSETQ. In nucleotides, the CDR3 is TGCGCCAGCAGCTTCCGGTCCGGGACTAGCGGGGGAGGGAGCACAGATACGCAGTATTTT. Its protein product is CASSFRSGTSGGGSTDTQYF.

A few counts support this clone. The rearrangement uses TRBV6-1 and TRBJ2-2, with a possible D match to TRBD2 (7 bases). The CDR3 consists of 16 residues. The germline V and J ends were trimmed by 3 bases and 6 bases, with 17 bases remaining between them. Germline assignment: CDR1 MNHNS and CDR2 SASEGT. The CDR3 spells CASSDRGARVPGELFF. DNA of the CDR3: TGTGCCAGCAGTGATCGGGGGGCCAGGGTTCCCGGGGAGCTGTTTTTT.

The chain employs TRBV6-5 and TRBJ2-7, with 8 bases fitting TRBD2. The CDR3 is made up of 13 amino acids. The ends lost 7 bases at V and 7 bases at J; junction bases unmatched: 9. CDR1 MNHEY and CDR2 SVGAGI come from the germline V gene. DNA for the CDR3: TGTGCCAGCACTAACGGGGGGGCCAGGGAGCAGTACTTC. It specifies CASTNGGAREQYF.

The V and J genes are TRBV18 and TRBJ2-7; TRBD1 matches 7 bases. The V gene's germline CDR1 is KGHSH and CDR2 LQKENI. This CDR3 contains 14 residues. J gave up 3 bases and V 2 bases, and 4 bases lay outside the gene matches. This CDR3 reads CASSPRTGVYEQYF. CDR3 sequence (DNA): TGTGCCAGCTCACCAAGGACAGGAGTCTACGAGCAGTACTTC.

The chain has TRBV4-2 and TRBJ1-3; D call uncertain. The CDR3 extends over 16 amino acids. V was trimmed by 0 bases and J by 0 bases, leaving 9 bases between them. The germline V gene encodes CDR1 LGHNA and CDR2 YNFKEQ. The CDR3 DNA is TGTGCCAGCAGCCAAGATAAAATGAGCTCTGGAAACACCATATATTTT. This codes for CASSQDKMSSGNTIYF.

V and J are TRBV19 and TRBJ1-1, with TRBD1 identical over 7 bases. CDR1 is LNHDA and CDR2 is SQIVND in the germline V gene (reference sequence). This CDR3 comprises 15 residues. The V segment lost 3 bases and the J segment 11 bases; nucleotides outside the gene matches: 15. The CDR3 region has the DNA TGTGCCAGTAGTATTTTCAAGGACAGGATCTTTGGGGCTTTCTTT. Translated: CASSIFKDRIFGAFF.

V is TRBV28 and J is TRBJ2-7, with 12 bases identical to TRBD2. The J segment lost 0 bases and the V segment lost 5 bases, leaving 11 bases of the junction unmatched. Germline V gives CDR1 MDHEN, CDR2 SYDVKM. The CDR3 is 18 amino acids. In DNA form, the CDR3 reads TGTGCCAGCAGTGGGTCCCGAGGACTAGCGGGGATCTCCTACGAGCAGTACTTC. This codes for CASSGSRGLAGISYEQYF.

The chain joins TRBV15 to TRBJ1-2; no reliable D call. Germline V gives CDR1 LNHNV, CDR2 YYDKDF (reference sequence). The V end lost 3 bases, the J end lost 0 bases, and 8 bases lay between the germline ends. The length of the CDR3 is 14 residues. This CDR3 reads CATSRITANYGYTF. Written as DNA, the CDR3 is TGTGCCACCAGCAGGATAACAGCTAACTATGGCTACACCTTC.

The rearrangement uses TRBV2 and TRBJ1-2; D is uncertain. Germline-derived CDR1 and CDR2 are SNHLY and FYNNEI. CDR3 length: 13 amino acids. The V end lost 4 bases, the J end lost 6 bases, and 12 bases lay between the germline ends. This chain's CDR3 is CASSVPGYNGYTF. The CDR3 DNA is TGTGCCAGCAGTGTTCCAGGATATAATGGCTACACCTTC.

This chain links TRBV5-1 with TRBJ2-1, with 8 nucleotides matching TRBD2. The CDR3 extends over 14 amino acids. V gave up 3 bases and J gave up 9 bases; unmatched junction bases: 8. Germline V gene data show CDR1 as SGHRS and CDR2 as YFSETQ. The CDR3 bases are TGCGCCAGCAGCTCCCAGGGGAGCGGGGGTGAGCAGTTCTTC. Protein: CASSSQGSGGEQFF. The full variable domain, rest sourced from reference TRBV5-1 and TRBJ2-1, is KAGVTQTPRYLIKTRGQQVTLSCSPISGHRSVSWYQQTPGQGLQFLFEYFSETQRNKGNFPGRFSGRQFSNSRSEMNVSTLELGDSALYLCASSSQGSGGEQFFGPGTRLTVL.

The chain uses TRBV28 and TRBJ2-1; D is perhaps TRBD2 (6 bases). The CDR3 is made up of 13 amino acids. V was cut by 8 bases and J by 9 bases, with 17 bases left in between. Germline V gene data show CDR1 as MDHEN and CDR2 as SYDVKM. The CDR3 bases are TGTGCCAGCGGGGTCCAGGCCGGGGGTGAGCAGTTCTTC. It encodes CASGVQAGGEQFF. The full variable domain, completed using reference TRBV28 and TRBJ2-1, is DVKVTQSSRYLVKRTGEKVFLECVQDMDHENMFWYRQDPGLGLRLIYFSYDVKMKEKGDIPEGYSVSREKKERFSLILESASTNQTSMYLCASGVQAGGEQFFGPGTRLTVL.

V gene TRBV5-8 combines with J gene TRBJ2-7; 9 bases match TRBD1. In germline, CDR1 is SGHTS, CDR2 YDEGEE. Trimming took 5 bases from V and 4 from J; bases not matched to a gene: 7. The CDR3 is made up of 14 amino acids. The CDR3 DNA follows: TGTGCCAGCAGACGACAGGGGGGTCGGTACGAGCAGTACTTC. Protein: CASRRQGGRYEQYF.

The chain is built from TRBV7-9 and TRBJ1-3; 12 nucleotides agree with TRBD1. Germline lookup yields CDR1 SEHNR and CDR2 FQNEAQ (reference sequence). V trimming: 1 base; J trimming: 9 bases; junction bases outside the gene matches: 4. The CDR3 spans 15 residues. DNA of the CDR3: TGTGCCAGCAGCTTAGTGGGGACAGGGGGCACCACCATATATTTT. The encoded protein is CASSLVGTGGTTIYF. Using reference TRBV7-9 and TRBJ1-3 for the parts outside the CDR3, the full variable domain is DTGVSQNPRHKITKRGQNVTFRCDPISEHNRLYWYRQTLGQGPEFLTYFQNEAQLEKSRLLSDRFSAERPKGSFSTLEIQRTEQGDSAMYLCASSLVGTGGTTIYFGEGSWLTVV.

This clone was detected a few times. The J gene is TRBJ1-3, the V gene TRBV9; TRBD1 might be the D (5 bases). Germline CDR1 reads SGDLS; CDR2 reads YYNGEE. Trimming removed 4 bases at V and 2 bases at J, with 13 bases between. The CDR3 is 15 amino acids. The CDR3 DNA sequence: TGTGCCAGCAGCAGGGGTTCCTTGGCTGGAAACACCATATATTTT. This sequence encodes CASSRGSLAGNTIYF. The full variable domain, rest sourced from reference TRBV9 and TRBJ1-3, is DSGVTQTPKHLITATGQRVTLRCSPRSGDLSVYWYQQSLDQGLQFLIQYYNGEERAKGNILERFSAQQFPDLHSELNLSSLELGDSALYFCASSRGSLAGNTIYFGEGSWLTVV.

This rearrangement joins TRBV7-2 to TRBJ2-1; 8 bases agree with TRBD2. Germline-derived CDR1 and CDR2 are SGHTA and FQGNSA. The V and J ends lost 1 base and 5 bases, in that order; junction bases with no gene match: 7. The CDR3 sequence is 16 residues long. This CDR3 reads CASSLGSGARHNEQFF. The CDR3 DNA reads as TGTGCCAGCAGCTTAGGTAGCGGGGCTCGTCACAATGAGCAGTTCTTC. The full variable domain, in which reference TRBV7-2 and TRBJ2-1 provide the parts outside the CDR3, is GAGVSQSPSNKVTEKGKDVELRCDPISGHTALYWYRQSLGQGLEFLIYFQGNSAPDKSGLPSDRFSAERTGGSVSTLTIQRTQQEDSAVYLCASSLGSGARHNEQFFGPGTRLTVL.

The chain has TRBV4-1 and TRBJ1-6; a weak D match, TRBD1 (5 bases). Trimming took off 0 bases at V and 7 bases at J, with 13 bases between the two ends. Germline CDR1 is MGHRA and CDR2 is YSYEKL. CDR3 length: 16 amino acids. As DNA, the CDR3 is TGCGCCAGCAGCCAAGATCGGGGGGGTAAAAATTCACCCCTCCACTTT. Its translation: CASSQDRGGKNSPLHF.

The chain recombines TRBV28 with TRBJ2-1, with TRBD2 matching over 11 bases. The CDR3 length is 14 residues. CDR1 is MDHEN, CDR2 SYDVKM, per germline. V shed 6 bases and J 7 bases; nucleotides not matched to a gene: 5. The CDR3 loop is CASSPTSGKNEQFF. The DNA for the CDR3 is TGTGCCAGCAGCCCGACTAGCGGGAAGAATGAGCAGTTCTTC. The full variable domain, completed using reference TRBV28 and TRBJ2-1, is DVKVTQSSRYLVKRTGEKVFLECVQDMDHENMFWYRQDPGLGLRLIYFSYDVKMKEKGDIPEGYSVSREKKERFSLILESASTNQTSMYLCASSPTSGKNEQFFGPGTRLTVL.

The table lists this clone with a few counts. This chain uses TRBV7-2 with TRBJ1-5; TRBD1 might be the D (5 bases). V lost 1 base to trimming and J lost 5 bases, with 6 bases between them. Germline V CDR1 and CDR2: SGHTA, FQGNSA. The CDR3 loop spans 13 amino acids. The CDR3 protein is CASSLGGDQPQHF. The CDR3, as DNA: TGTGCCAGCAGCTTAGGGGGGGATCAGCCCCAGCATTTT.

Turning to this clone: One junction end does not reproduce the germline sequence, and a read error may be involved. This sequence joins TRBV7-2 and TRBJ2-7; a possible D gene is TRBD2 (5 bases). The CDR3 sequence is 14 residues long. CDR1 is SGHTA, CDR2 FQGNSA, per germline. As DNA, the CDR3 is TGTGCCAGCAGCCGAGGGTTTTCGGACGGTTCCTTTGGGTTC. It encodes CASSRGFSDGSFGF.

The chain combines TRBV6-5 with TRBJ2-5; D perhaps matches TRBD1 (5 bases). The CDR3 runs 14 residues. V was clipped by 2 bases and J by 1 base, with 8 bases between them. Germline CDR1 reads MNHEY; CDR2 reads SVGAGI. CDR3 residues: CASSYVDSQETQYF. The CDR3 DNA follows: TGTGCCAGCAGTTACGTTGACAGCCAAGAGACCCAGTACTTC.

DNA for the CDR3: TGTGCCAGCAGTTTTGGAAGAGGGAGCACCGGGGAGCTGTTTTTT. Translating gives CASSFGRGSTGELFF. The rearrangement uses TRBV28 and TRBJ2-2; weak D call: TRBD2 (5 bases). V lost 3 bases, J lost 4 bases, and 12 bases lay in between. This CDR3 has 15 residues. The germline V gene has CDR1 MDHEN and CDR2 SYDVKM. The complete variable domain, with remaining parts taken from reference TRBV28 and TRBJ2-2, reads DVKVTQSSRYLVKRTGEKVFLECVQDMDHENMFWYRQDPGLGLRLIYFSYDVKMKEKGDIPEGYSVSREKKERFSLILESASTNQTSMYLCASSFGRGSTGELFFGEGSRLTVL.